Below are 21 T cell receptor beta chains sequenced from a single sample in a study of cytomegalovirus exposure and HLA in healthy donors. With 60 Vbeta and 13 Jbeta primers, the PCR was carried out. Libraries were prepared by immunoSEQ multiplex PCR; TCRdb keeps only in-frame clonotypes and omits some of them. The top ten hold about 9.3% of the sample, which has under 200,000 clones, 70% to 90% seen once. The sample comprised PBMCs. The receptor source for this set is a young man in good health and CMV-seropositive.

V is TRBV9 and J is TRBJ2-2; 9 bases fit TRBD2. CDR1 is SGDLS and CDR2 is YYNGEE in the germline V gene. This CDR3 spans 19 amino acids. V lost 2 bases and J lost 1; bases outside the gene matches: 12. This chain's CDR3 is CASSVSFGGGAVNTGELFF. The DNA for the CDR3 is TGTGCCAGCAGCGTCTCCTTCGGCGGGGGGGCCGTGAACACCGGGGAGCTGTTTTTT.

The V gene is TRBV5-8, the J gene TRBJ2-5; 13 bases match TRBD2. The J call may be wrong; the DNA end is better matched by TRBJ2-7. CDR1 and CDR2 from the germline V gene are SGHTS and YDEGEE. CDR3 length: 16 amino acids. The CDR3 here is CASSLTSGGASGEQYF. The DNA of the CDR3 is TGTGCCAGCAGCTTGACTAGCGGGGGGGCTTCGGGCGAGCAGTACTTC.

The DNA for the CDR3 is TGCGCCAGCAGCCCCATAGGGGGCCACCAAACAGATACGCAGTATTTT. Translated: CASSPIGGHQTDTQYF. The genes are TRBV4-1 and TRBJ2-3; the match to TRBD1 covers 7 bases. This CDR3 is built from 16 residues. V shed 4 bases and J 3 bases; nucleotides not matched to a gene: 10. Germline V lookup: CDR1 MGHRA, CDR2 YSYEKL.

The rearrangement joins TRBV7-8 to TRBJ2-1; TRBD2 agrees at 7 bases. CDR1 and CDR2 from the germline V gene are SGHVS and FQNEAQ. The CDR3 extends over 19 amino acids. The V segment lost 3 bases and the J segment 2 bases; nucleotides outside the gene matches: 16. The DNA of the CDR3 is TGTGCCAGCAGCTTTCGTCCAGCGGGGTCCGAAATCACCTACAATGAGCAGTTCTTC. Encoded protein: CASSFRPAGSEITYNEQFF. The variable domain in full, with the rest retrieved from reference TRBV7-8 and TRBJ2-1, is GAGVSQSPRYKVAKRGQDVALRCDPISGHVSLFWYQQALGQGPEFLTYFQNEAQLDKSGLPSDRFFAERPEGSVSTLKIQRTQQEDSAVYLCASSFRPAGSEITYNEQFFGPGTRLTVL.

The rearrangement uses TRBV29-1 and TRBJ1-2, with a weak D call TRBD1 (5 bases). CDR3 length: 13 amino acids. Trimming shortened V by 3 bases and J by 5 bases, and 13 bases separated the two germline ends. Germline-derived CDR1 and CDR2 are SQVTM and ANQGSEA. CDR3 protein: CSVELVGEYGYTF. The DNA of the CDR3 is TGCAGCGTTGAGTTGGTAGGGGAATATGGCTACACCTTC.

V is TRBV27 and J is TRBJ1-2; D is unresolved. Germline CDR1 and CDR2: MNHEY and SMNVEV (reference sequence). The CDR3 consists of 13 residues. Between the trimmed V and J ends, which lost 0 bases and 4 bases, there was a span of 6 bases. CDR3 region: CASSLSPVYGYTF. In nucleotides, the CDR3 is TGTGCCAGCAGTTTATCTCCCGTCTATGGCTACACCTTC.

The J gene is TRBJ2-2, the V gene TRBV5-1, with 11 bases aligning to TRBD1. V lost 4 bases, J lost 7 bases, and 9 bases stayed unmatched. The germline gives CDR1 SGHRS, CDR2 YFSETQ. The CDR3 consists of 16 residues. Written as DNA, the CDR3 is TGCGCCAGCAGCAATGGACAGGGGGCCGCGTTCGGGGAGCTGTTTTTT. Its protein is CASSNGQGAAFGELFF.

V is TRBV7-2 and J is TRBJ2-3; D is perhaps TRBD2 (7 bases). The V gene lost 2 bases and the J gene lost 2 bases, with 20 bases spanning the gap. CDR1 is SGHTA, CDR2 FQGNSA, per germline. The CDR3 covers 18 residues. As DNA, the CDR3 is TGTGCCAGCAGCTTAAATGCGGCCGGGGGGCTGATCACAGATACGCAGTATTTT. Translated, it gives CASSLNAAGGLITDTQYF. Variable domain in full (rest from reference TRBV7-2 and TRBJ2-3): GAGVSQSPSNKVTEKGKDVELRCDPISGHTALYWYRQSLGQGLEFLIYFQGNSAPDKSGLPSDRFSAERTGGSVSTLTIQRTQQEDSAVYLCASSLNAAGGLITDTQYFGPGTRLTVL.

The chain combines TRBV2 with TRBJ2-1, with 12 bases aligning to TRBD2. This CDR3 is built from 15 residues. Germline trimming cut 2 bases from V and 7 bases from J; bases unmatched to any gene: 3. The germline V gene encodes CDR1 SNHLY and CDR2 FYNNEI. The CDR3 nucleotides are TGTGCCAGCAGTGAATGGCTAGCGGGGGGGAATGAGCAGTTCTTC. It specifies CASSEWLAGGNEQFF. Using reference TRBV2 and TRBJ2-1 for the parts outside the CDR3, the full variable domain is EPEVTQTPSHQVTQMGQEVILRCVPISNHLYFYWYRQILGQKVEFLVSFYNNEISEKSEIFDDQFSVERPDGSNFTLKIRSTKLEDSAMYFCASSEWLAGGNEQFFGPGTRLTVL.

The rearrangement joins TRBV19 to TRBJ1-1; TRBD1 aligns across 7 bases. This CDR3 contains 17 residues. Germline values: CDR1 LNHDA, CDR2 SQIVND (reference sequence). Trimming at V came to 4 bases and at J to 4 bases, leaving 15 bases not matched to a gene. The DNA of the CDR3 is TGTGCCAGTAGTAGCCAACGTCTCACAGGGGCGGCCACTGAAGCTTTCTTT. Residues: CASSSQRLTGAATEAFF.

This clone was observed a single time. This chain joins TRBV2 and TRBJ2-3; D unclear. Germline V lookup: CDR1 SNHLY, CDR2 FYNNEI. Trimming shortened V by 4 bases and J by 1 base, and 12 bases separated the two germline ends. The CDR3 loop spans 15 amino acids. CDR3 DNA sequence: TGTGCCAGCAGTGCCCTAGTAACTCGCACAGATACGCAGTATTTT. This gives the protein CASSALVTRTDTQYF. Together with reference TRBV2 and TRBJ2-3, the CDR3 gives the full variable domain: EPEVTQTPSHQVTQMGQEVILRCVPISNHLYFYWYRQILGQKVEFLVSFYNNEISEKSEIFDDQFSVERPDGSNFTLKIRSTKLEDSAMYFCASSALVTRTDTQYFGPGTRLTVL.

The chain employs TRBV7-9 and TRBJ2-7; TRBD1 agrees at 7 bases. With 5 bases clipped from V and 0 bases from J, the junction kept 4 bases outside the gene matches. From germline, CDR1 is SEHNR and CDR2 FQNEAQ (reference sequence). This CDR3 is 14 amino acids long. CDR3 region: CASSHGQASYEQYF. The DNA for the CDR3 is TGTGCCAGCAGCCACGGACAGGCCTCCTACGAGCAGTACTTC.

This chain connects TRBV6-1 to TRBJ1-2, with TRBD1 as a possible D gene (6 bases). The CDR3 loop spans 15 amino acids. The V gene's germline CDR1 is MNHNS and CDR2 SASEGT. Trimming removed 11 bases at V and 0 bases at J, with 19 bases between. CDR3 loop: CAAQGQGSANYGYTF. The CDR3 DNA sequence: TGTGCCGCCCAGGGGCAGGGCTCGGCTAACTATGGCTACACCTTC.

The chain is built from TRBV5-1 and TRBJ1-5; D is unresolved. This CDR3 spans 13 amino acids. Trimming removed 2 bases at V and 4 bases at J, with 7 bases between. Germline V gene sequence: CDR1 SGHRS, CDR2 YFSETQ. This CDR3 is CASSFGGNQPQHF. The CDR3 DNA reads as TGCGCCAGCAGCTTTGGAGGGAATCAGCCCCAGCATTTT.

The CDR3 sequence is CASSPVSDTQYF. The CDR3 DNA follows: TGTGCCAGCAGTCCAGTCTCGGATACGCAGTATTTT. This chain connects TRBV6-5 to TRBJ2-3; D remains unclear. The CDR3 spans 12 residues. Germline lookup yields CDR1 MNHEY and CDR2 SVGAGI. Deletions cut 5 bases from V and 6 bases from J, with 9 bases between.

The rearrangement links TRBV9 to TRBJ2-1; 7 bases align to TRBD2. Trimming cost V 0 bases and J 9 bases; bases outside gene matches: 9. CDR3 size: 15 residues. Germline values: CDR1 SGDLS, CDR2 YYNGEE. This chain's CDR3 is CASSVGAGSGGEQFF. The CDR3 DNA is TGTGCCAGCAGCGTAGGGGCCGGATCGGGGGGTGAGCAGTTCTTC. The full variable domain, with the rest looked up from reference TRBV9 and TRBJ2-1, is DSGVTQTPKHLITATGQRVTLRCSPRSGDLSVYWYQQSLDQGLQFLIQYYNGEERAKGNILERFSAQQFPDLHSELNLSSLELGDSALYFCASSVGAGSGGEQFFGPGTRLTVL.

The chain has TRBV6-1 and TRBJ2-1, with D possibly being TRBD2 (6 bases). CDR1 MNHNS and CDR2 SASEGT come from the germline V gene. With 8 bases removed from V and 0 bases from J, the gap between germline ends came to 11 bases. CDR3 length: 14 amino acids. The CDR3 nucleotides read TGTGCCAGCGCGGGGCTGGGCTCCTACAATGAGCAGTTCTTC. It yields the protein CASAGLGSYNEQFF.

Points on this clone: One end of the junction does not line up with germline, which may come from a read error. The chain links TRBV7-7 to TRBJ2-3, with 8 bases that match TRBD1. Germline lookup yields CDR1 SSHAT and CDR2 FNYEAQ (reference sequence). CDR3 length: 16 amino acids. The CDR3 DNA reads TGTGCTAGCAGCAAGGGACAGGACACGATTCGAGATACGCAGTATTTT. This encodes CASSKGQDTIRDTQYF.

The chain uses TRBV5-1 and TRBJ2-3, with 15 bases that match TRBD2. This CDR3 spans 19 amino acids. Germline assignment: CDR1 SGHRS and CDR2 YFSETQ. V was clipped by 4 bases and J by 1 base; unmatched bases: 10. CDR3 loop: CASSDRRGLAGGRTDTQYF. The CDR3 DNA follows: TGCGCCAGCAGCGACCGCCGGGGACTAGCGGGGGGACGCACAGATACGCAGTATTTT.

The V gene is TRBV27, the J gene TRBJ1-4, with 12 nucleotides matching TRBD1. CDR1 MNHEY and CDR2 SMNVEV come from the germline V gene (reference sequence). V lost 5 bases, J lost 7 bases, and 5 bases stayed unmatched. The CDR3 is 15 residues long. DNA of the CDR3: TGTGCCAGCAGTCCCCGGGACAGGGGGCTTGAAAAACTGTTTTTT. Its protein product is CASSPRDRGLEKLFF.

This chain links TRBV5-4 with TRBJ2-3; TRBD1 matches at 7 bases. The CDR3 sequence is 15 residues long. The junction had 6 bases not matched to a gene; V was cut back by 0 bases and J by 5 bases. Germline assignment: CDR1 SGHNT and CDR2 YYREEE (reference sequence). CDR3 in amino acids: CASSLVPGGVDTQYF. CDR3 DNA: TGTGCCAGCAGCTTGGTTCCAGGGGGTGTAGATACGCAGTATTTT.